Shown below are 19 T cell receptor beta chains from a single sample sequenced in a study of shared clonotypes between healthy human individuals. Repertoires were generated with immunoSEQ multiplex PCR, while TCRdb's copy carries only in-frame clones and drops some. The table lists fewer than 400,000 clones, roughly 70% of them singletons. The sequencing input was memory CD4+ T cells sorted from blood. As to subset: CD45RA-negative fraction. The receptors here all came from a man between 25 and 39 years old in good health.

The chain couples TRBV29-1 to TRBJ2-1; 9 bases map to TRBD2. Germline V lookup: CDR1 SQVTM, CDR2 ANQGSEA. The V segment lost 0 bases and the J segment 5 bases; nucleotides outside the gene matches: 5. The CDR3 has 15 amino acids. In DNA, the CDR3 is TGCAGCGTTGAAGATGAGGCGGGAGGGAACAATGAGCAGTTCTTC. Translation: CSVEDEAGGNNEQFF.

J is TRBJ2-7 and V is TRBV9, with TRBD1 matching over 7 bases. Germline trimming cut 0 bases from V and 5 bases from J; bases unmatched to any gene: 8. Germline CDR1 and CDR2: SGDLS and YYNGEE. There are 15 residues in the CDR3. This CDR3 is CASSVATGALDEQYF. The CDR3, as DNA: TGTGCCAGCAGCGTAGCTACAGGGGCACTTGACGAGCAGTACTTC. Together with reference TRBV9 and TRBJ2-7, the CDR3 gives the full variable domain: DSGVTQTPKHLITATGQRVTLRCSPRSGDLSVYWYQQSLDQGLQFLIQYYNGEERAKGNILERFSAQQFPDLHSELNLSSLELGDSALYFCASSVATGALDEQYFGPGTRLTVT.

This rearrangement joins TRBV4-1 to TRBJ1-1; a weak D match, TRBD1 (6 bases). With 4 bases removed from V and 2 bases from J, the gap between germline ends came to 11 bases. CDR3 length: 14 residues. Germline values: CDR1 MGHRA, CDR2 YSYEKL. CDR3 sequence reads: CASSLRGENTEAFF. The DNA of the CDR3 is TGCGCCAGCAGCCTAAGGGGGGAAAACACTGAAGCTTTCTTT.

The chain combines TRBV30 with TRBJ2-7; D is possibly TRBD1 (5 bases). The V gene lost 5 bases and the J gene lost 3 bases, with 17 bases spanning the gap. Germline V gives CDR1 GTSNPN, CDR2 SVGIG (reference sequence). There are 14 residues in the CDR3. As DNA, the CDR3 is TGTGCCTGGGTGGCTAGGAAGGGGCGCTACGAGCAGTACTTC. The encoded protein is CAWVARKGRYEQYF.

In DNA, the CDR3 is TGTGCCAGCAGCGAGGGAGCGACCTCTGGGGCCAACGTCCTGACTTTC. Protein sequence: CASSEGATSGANVLTF. The rearrangement joins TRBV7-2 to TRBJ2-6; the D gene is possibly TRBD2 (5 bases). V lost 5 bases to trimming and J lost 0 bases, with 11 bases between them. This CDR3 is built from 16 residues. Germline lookup yields CDR1 SGHTA and CDR2 FQGNSA.

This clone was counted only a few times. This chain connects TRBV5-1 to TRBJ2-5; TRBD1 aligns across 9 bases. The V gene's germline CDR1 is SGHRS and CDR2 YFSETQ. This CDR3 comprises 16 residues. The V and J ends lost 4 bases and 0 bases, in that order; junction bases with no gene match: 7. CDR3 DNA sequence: TGCGCCAGCAGCACCGGGGACAGGGCAAACCAAGAGACCCAGTACTTC. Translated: CASSTGDRANQETQYF.

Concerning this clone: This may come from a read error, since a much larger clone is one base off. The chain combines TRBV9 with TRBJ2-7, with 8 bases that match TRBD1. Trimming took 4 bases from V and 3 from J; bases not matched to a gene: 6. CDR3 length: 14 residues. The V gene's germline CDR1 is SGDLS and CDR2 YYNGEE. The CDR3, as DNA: TGTGCCAGCAGCTCCACCGGACAGGGCTACGAGCAGTACTTC. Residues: CASSSTGQGYEQYF.

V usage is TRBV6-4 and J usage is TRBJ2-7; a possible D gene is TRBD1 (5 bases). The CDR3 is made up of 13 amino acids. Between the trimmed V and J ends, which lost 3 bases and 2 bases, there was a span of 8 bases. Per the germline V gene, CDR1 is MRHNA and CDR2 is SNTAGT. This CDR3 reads CASSEDMTYEQYF. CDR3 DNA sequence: TGTGCCAGCAGTGAGGACATGACCTACGAGCAGTACTTC.

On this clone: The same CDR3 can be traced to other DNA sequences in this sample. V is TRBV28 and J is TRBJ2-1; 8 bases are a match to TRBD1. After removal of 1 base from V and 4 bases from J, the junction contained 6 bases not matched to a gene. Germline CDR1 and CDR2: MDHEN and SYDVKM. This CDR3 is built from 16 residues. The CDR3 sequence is CASSLFGTGGYNEQFF. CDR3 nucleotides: TGTGCCAGCAGTTTATTCGGGACAGGAGGTTACAATGAGCAGTTCTTC.

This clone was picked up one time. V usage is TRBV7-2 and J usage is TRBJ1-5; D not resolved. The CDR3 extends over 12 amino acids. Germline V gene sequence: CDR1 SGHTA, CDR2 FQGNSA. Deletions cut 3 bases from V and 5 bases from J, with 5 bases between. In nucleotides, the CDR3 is TGTGCCAGCAGCTTTCGAGATCAGCCCCAGCATTTT. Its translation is CASSFRDQPQHF.

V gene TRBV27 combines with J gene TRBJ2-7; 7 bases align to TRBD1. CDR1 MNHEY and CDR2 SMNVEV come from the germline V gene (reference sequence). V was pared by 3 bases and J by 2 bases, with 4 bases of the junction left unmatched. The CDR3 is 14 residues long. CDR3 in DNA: TGTGCCAGCAGTTTGGGGACAGACCCCTACGAGCAGTACTTC. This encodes CASSLGTDPYEQYF.

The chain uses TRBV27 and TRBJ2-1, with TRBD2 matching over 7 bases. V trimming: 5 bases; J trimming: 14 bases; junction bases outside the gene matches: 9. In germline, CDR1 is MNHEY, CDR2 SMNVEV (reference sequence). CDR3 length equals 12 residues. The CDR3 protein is CASSPLSGREFF. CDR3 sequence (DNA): TGTGCCAGCAGTCCACTTAGCGGGCGGGAGTTCTTC.

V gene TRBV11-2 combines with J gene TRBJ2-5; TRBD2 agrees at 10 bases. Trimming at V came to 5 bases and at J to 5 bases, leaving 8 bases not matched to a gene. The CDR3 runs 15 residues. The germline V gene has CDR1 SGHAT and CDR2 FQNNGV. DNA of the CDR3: TGTGCCAGCAGCCCACGGACTAGCGGTCCGGAGACCCAGTACTTC. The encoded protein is CASSPRTSGPETQYF.

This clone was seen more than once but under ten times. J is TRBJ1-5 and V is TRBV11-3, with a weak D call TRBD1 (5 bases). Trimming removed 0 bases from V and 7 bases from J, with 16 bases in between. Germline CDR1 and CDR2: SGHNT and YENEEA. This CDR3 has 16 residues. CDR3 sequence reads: CASSLDRGPCEQPQHF. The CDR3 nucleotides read TGTGCCAGCAGCTTAGATAGGGGACCTTGTGAGCAGCCCCAGCATTTT.

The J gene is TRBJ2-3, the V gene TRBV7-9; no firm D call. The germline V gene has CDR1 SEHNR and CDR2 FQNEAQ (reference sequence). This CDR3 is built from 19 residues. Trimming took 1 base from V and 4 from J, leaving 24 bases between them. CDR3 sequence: CASSLVPISHLKVPDTQYF. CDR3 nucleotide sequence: TGTGCCAGCAGCTTAGTGCCCATTTCTCATCTTAAAGTCCCAGATACGCAGTATTTT.

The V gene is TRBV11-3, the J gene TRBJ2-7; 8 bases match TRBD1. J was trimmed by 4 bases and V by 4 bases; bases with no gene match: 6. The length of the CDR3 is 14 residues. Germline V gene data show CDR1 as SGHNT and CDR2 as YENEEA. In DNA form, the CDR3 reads TGTGCCAGCAGCTGCGACAGGGGCCCTTACGAGCAGTACTTC. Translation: CASSCDRGPYEQYF.

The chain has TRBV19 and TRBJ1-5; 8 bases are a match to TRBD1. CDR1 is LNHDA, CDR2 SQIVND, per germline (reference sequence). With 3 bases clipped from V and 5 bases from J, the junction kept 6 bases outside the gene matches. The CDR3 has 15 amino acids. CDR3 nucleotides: TGTGCCAGTAGTATCACCGGGACAGGATATCAGCCCCAGCATTTT. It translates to CASSITGTGYQPQHF.

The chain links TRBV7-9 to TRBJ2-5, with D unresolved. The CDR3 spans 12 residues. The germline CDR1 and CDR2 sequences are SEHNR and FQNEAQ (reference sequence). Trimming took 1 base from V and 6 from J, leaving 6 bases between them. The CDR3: CASSLGKKTQYF. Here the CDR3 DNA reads TGTGCCAGCAGCTTAGGAAAGAAGACCCAGTACTTC.

CDR3 region: CAITATSASSYNEQFF. The CDR3 nucleotides are TGTGCCATCACCGCGACTAGCGCTAGCTCCTACAATGAGCAGTTCTTC. The V gene is TRBV10-3, the J gene TRBJ2-1; TRBD2 matches at 8 bases. The length of the CDR3 is 16 residues. Per germline, CDR1 ENHRY and CDR2 SYGVKD. The V segment lost 7 bases and the J segment 0 bases; nucleotides outside the gene matches: 8.